This T cell receptor beta chain was observed in a study of T cells in Graves' hyperthyroidism and ophthalmopathy. Study observations and caveats: With a median lead of around 6.7 months before onset, the model predicted ophthalmopathy.

Patients affected by ophthalmopathy presented a Clinical Activity Score of at least 3, a NOSPECS grade of at least 4, and disease duration below 3 months. This clonotype was observed at least ten times. The antigen is undetermined. The V end was cut by 11 bases, the J end by 4 bases, with 8 bases between. Germline CDR1 MNHEY, CDR2 SVGEGT. The CDR3 sequence is 11 residues long. Using RNA transcripts as the source, TCR beta CDR3 regions were amplified. The primer set for the first-round RT-PCR of the TCR CDR3 was HTBI. In TCRdb, the multiplex PCR reads were re-called with MiXCR into one record per CDR3 protein. The sample records about half a million distinct CDR3 sequences, around a quarter being singletons.

The sequence came from a woman younger than 45 with Graves' ophthalmopathy. Sequencing was done on a sample of blood. The genes are TRBV6-2 or TRBV6-3 and TRBJ2-2; no firm D call. CDR3 sequence reads: CAPPSTGELFF. CDR3 in DNA: TGTGCCCCCCCCTCCACCGGGGAGCTGTTTTTT.